This T cell receptor beta chain was found in a study of T cell responses to AZD1222 COVID-19 vaccine. Study results and caveats: Spike-specific TCR breadth and depth grew following two AZD1222 doses. Reportedly, nearly half the spike-specific TCRs target unmutated variant regions. Clonal diversity was possibly underestimated, and the donors were mostly white British, with more females.

Of note for this clone: Its target is not known.

This CDR3 spans 15 amino acids. CDR1 SEHNR and CDR2 FQNEAQ come from the germline V gene (reference sequence). The V gene end was trimmed by 8 bases and the J gene end by 7 bases; junction bases not matched to a gene: 14. This table comes from immunoSEQ multiplex PCR, and its TCRdb copy is limited to in-frame clones, with some not included. Altogether about 160,000 clones are present, 92% being singletons, with the ten largest covering 4% to 5.5%. The sequences come from peripheral blood, collected on day 0 of MenACWY control vaccination. The clonotype originates from an adult in good health. The chain carries TRBV7-9 and TRBJ2-1, with TRBD2 identical over 7 bases. The CDR3 region is CASSLGEGQGNEQFF. The CDR3 DNA is TGTGCCAGCTCCCTGGGGGAGGGCCAGGGAAATGAGCAGTTCTTC. The full variable domain, completed using reference TRBV7-9 and TRBJ2-1, is DTGVSQNPRHKITKRGQNVTFRCDPISEHNRLYWYRQTLGQGPEFLTYFQNEAQLEKSRLLSDRFSAERPKGSFSTLEIQRTEQGDSAMYLCASSLGEGQGNEQFFGPGTRLTVL.